Listed here are 9 T cell receptor beta chains from one sample, sequenced in a study of regulatory T cells in long-lasting Graves disease. Stated time point: newly diagnosed GD, antithyroid drugs for less than 3 months. Isolated PBMC RNA provided the starting material for the TCR library. Building of the TCR beta libraries involved iRepertoire HTBI primers and Arm-PCR of CDR3 regions. In TCRdb, the multiplex PCR reads were re-called with MiXCR into one record per CDR3 protein. The sample consists of roughly 380,000 distinct CDR3 sequences, roughly 17% of them appearing once. In addition, the sample was reused for a study of T cells in Graves' hyperthyroidism and ophthalmopathy.

The sample here was peripheral blood mononuclear cells (PBMCs), taken at new diagnosis, from a patient treated with antithyroid drugs. The receptors derive from a man aged 35 to 55 with Graves disease.

This chain uses TRBV2 with TRBJ1-1; maybe TRBD1 (5 bases). Trimming left V 6 bases short and J 0 bases short, with 11 bases between. The CDR3 covers 14 residues. The germline V gene encodes CDR1 SNHLY and CDR2 FYNNEI. The DNA for the CDR3 is TGTGCCAGCAGGACCGGGACGGTGAACACTGAAGCTTTCTTT. Its protein product is CASRTGTVNTEAFF.

Remarks on this clonotype: A much larger clone lies a single base off, so this may be a read error. The chain couples TRBV27 to TRBJ1-1, with D possibly being TRBD1 (6 bases). This CDR3 region has 14 residues. CDR1 is MNHEY and CDR2 is SMNVEV in the germline V gene (reference sequence). V lost 6 bases, J lost 1 base, and 12 bases lay in between. CDR3 loop: CASRPGGQNTEAFF. CDR3 bases: TGTGCCAGCAGACCGGGGGGCCAGAACACTGAAGCTTTCTTT.

In its sample, this clonotype was seen a few times. The gene calls are TRBV7-9 and TRBJ2-3; 10 bases are a match to TRBD1. CDR1 is SEHNR and CDR2 is FQNEAQ in the germline V gene (reference sequence). CDR3 length: 14 amino acids. With 5 bases clipped from V and 7 bases from J, the junction kept 6 bases outside the gene matches. Here the CDR3 DNA reads TGTGCCAGCAGCCACCGGGACAGGGGACATACGCAGTATTTT. Protein sequence: CASSHRDRGHTQYF.

This clonotype was detected ten times or more. The V call is TRBV3-1, the J call TRBJ2-1; 13 positions match TRBD2. V gave up 7 bases and J gave up 6 bases; unmatched junction bases: 9. The germline V gene encodes CDR1 LGHDT and CDR2 YNNKEL (reference sequence). CDR3 length: 16 residues. The CDR3 sequence is CASTRLAGGQGNEQFF. CDR3 in DNA: TGTGCCAGCACCAGACTAGCGGGGGGCCAGGGCAATGAGCAGTTCTTC.

V gene TRBV30 combines with J gene TRBJ1-6; D remains unclear. The CDR3 length is 14 residues. Trimming pared 3 bases from V and 4 bases from J, leaving 10 bases between. CDR1 and CDR2 (germline): GTSNPN, SVGIG (reference sequence). The chain's CDR3 is CAWSQTPYNSPLHF. DNA of the CDR3: TGTGCCTGGAGCCAAACACCATATAATTCACCCCTCCACTTT.

This clonotype was detected many times. The V call is TRBV3-1, the J call TRBJ2-1; perhaps TRBD1 as D (6 bases). There are 15 residues in the CDR3. V lost 3 bases, J lost 0 bases, and 9 bases lay in between. Germline CDR1 reads LGHDT; CDR2 reads YNNKEL (reference sequence). CDR3 loop: CASSHQGYSYNEQFF. The CDR3 DNA reads TGTGCCAGCAGCCACCAGGGGTACTCCTACAATGAGCAGTTCTTC.

The V gene is TRBV7-2, the J gene TRBJ1-2, with unresolved D. Germline values: CDR1 SGHTA, CDR2 FQGNSA. Trimming stripped 0 bases from V and 8 bases from J, with 19 bases between. This CDR3 comprises 16 residues. Here the CDR3 reads CASSLAGGAEREGYTF. CDR3 in DNA: TGTGCCAGCAGCTTAGCGGGTGGAGCCGAAAGGGAAGGCTACACCTTC. Drawing the rest from reference TRBV7-2 and TRBJ1-2, the complete variable domain is GAGVSQSPSNKVTEKGKDVELRCDPISGHTALYWYRQSLGQGLEFLIYFQGNSAPDKSGLPSDRFSAERTGGSVSTLTIQRTQQEDSAVYLCASSLAGGAEREGYTFGSGTRLTVV.

This chain uses TRBV2 with TRBJ2-3; the D gene could be TRBD1 or TRBD2 (5 bases each). The CDR3 has 12 residues. The V and J ends lost 4 bases and 7 bases respectively, with 9 bases between them. The V gene's germline CDR1 is SNHLY and CDR2 FYNNEI. CDR3 residues: CASSGGRHTQYF. As DNA, the CDR3 is TGTGCCAGCAGTGGGGGACGACATACGCAGTATTTT.

This clonotype came up many times. The genes are TRBV12-3 or TRBV12-4 and TRBJ1-2, with 9 bases identical to TRBD1. The trim removed 4 bases at V and 10 bases at J, leaving 10 bases unmatched. This CDR3 region has 14 residues. CDR3 bases: TGTGCCAGCAGTTCCCCGGGACAGGGCTCTGTCTACACCTTC. It codes for CASSSPGQGSVYTF.